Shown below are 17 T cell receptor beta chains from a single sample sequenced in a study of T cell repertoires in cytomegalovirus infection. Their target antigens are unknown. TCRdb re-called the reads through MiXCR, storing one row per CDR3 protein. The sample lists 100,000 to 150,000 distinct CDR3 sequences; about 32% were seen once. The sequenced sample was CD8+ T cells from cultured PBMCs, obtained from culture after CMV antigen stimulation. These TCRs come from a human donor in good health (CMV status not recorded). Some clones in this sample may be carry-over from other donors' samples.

CDR3 nucleotide sequence: TGTGCCAGCAATTTACAGCGGGGCCCTAACACCGGGGAGCTGTTTTTT. Translation: CASNLQRGPNTGELFF. This rearrangement joins TRBV5-5 to TRBJ2-2, with TRBD2 matching 7 bases. With 6 bases clipped from V and 2 bases from J, the junction kept 10 bases outside the gene matches. The germline CDR1 and CDR2 sequences are SGHKS and YYEKEE (reference sequence). CDR3 length equals 16 residues.

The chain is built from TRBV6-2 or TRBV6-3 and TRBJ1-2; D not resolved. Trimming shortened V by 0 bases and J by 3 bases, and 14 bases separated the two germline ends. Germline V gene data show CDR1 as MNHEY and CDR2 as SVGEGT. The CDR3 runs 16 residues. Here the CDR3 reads CASSYSSGLPDYGYTF. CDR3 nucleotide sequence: TGTGCCAGCAGTTACTCGAGCGGGCTACCGGACTATGGCTACACCTTC.

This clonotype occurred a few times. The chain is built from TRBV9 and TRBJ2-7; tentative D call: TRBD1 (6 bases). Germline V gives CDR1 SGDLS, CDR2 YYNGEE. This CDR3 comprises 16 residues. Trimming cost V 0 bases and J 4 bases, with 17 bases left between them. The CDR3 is CASSVGIRGQSYEQYF. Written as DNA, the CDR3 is TGTGCCAGCAGCGTAGGGATACGCGGACAGTCTTACGAGCAGTACTTC.

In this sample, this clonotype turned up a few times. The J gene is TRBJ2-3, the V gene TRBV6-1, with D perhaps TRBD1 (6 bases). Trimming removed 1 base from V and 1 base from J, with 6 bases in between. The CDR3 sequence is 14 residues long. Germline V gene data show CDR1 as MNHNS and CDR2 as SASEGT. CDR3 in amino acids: CASSEEGGTDTQYF. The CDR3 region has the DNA TGTGCCAGCAGTGAAGAGGGGGGCACAGATACGCAGTATTTT.

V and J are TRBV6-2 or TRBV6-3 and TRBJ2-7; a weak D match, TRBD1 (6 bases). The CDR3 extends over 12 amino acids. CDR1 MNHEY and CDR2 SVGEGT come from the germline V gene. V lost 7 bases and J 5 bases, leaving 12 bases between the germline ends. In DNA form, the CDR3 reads TGTGCCAGCATGCAGGGGTCCCACGAGCAGTACTTC. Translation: CASMQGSHEQYF.

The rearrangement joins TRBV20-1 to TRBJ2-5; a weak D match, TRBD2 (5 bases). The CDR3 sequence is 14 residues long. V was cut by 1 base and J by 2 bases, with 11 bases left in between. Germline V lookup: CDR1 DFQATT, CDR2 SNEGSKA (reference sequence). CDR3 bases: TGCAGTGCTAGAGGAGGGCAGGAGCAAGAGACCCAGTACTTC. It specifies CSARGGQEQETQYF.

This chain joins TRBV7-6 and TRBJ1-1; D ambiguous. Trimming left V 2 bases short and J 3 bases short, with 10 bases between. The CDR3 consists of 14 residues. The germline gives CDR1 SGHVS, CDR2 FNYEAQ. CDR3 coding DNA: TGTGCCAGCAGCTTAAGCACCGGGGACACTGAAGCTTTCTTT. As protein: CASSLSTGDTEAFF.

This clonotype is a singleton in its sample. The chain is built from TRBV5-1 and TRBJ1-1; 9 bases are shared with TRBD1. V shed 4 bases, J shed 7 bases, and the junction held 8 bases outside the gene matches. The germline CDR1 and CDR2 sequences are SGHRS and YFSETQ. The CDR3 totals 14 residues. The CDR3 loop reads CASSDGDRDGEAFF. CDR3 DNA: TGCGCCAGCAGCGACGGGGACAGGGATGGTGAAGCTTTCTTT.

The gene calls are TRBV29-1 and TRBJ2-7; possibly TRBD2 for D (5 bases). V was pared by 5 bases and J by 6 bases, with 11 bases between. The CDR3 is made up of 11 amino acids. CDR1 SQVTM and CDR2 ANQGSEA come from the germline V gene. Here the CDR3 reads CSVYAGREQYF. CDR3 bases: TGCAGCGTTTATGCGGGTCGCGAGCAGTACTTC.

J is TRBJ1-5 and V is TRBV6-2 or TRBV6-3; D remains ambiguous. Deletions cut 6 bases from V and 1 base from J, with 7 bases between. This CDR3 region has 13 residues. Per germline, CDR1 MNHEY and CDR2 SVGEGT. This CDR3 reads CASRDGSNQPQHF. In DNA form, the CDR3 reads TGTGCCAGCAGGGATGGCAGCAATCAGCCCCAGCATTTT.

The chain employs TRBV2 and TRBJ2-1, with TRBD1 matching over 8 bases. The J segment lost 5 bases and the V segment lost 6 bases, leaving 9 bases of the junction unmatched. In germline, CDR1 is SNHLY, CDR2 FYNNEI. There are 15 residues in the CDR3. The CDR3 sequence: CASSYPGTGHNEQFF. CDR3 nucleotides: TGTGCCAGCAGCTACCCCGGGACAGGTCACAATGAGCAGTTCTTC.

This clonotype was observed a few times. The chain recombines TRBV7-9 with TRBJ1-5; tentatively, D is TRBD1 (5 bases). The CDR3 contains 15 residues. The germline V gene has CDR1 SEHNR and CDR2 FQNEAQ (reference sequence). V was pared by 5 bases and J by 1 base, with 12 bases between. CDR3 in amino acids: CASSLSGLSNQPQHF. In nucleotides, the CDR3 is TGTGCCAGCAGCCTTTCAGGGTTGAGCAATCAGCCCCAGCATTTT.

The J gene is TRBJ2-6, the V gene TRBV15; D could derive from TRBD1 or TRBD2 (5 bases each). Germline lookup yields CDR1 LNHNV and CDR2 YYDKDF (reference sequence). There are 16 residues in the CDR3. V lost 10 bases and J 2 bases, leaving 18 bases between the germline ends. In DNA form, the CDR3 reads TGTGCCATCGCTACGCGAGGGGCGGCTGGGGCCAACGTCCTGACTTTC. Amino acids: CAIATRGAAGANVLTF.

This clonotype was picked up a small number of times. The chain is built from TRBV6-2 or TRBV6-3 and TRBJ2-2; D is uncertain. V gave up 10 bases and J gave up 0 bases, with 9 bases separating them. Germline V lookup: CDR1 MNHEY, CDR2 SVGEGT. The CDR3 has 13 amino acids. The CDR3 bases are TGTGCCACCCGAGAACCGAACACCGGGGAGCTGTTTTTT. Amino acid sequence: CATREPNTGELFF.

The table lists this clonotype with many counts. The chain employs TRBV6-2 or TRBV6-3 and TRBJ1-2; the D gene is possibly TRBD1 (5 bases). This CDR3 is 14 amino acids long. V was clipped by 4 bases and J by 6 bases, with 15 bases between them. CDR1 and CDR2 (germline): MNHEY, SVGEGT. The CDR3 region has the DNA TGTGCCAGCAGTTGGACACAGGATTTGGATGGCTACACCTTC. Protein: CASSWTQDLDGYTF.

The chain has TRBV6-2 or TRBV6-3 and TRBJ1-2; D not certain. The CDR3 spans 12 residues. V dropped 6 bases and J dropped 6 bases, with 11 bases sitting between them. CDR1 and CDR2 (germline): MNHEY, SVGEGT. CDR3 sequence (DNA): TGTGCCAGCAGCGGGAGGCTCGATGGCTACACCTTC. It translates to CASSGRLDGYTF.

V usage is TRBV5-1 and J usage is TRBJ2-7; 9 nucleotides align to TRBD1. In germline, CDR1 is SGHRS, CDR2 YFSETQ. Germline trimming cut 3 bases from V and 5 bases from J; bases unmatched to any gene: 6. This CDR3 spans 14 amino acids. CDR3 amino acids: CASSWGTGSHEQYF. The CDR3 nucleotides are TGCGCCAGCAGCTGGGGGACAGGGTCCCACGAGCAGTACTTC. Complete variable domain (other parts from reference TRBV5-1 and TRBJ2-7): KAGVTQTPRYLIKTRGQQVTLSCSPISGHRSVSWYQQTPGQGLQFLFEYFSETQRNKGNFPGRFSGRQFSNSRSEMNVSTLELGDSALYLCASSWGTGSHEQYFGPGTRLTVT.